What follows are 26 T cell receptor beta chains derived from one specimen sequenced in a study of OX40 agonist ivuxolimab in advanced cancers. Profiled with immunoSEQ multiplex PCR; TCRdb holds only in-frame clones, not every one. The table has fewer than 85,000 clones, about 86% seen once; the top ten hold roughly 2.1%. Sequencing was performed on CD4+ or CD8+ T cells sorted from blood, taken in a trial of the OX40 agonist ivuxolimab. These receptors were obtained from an adult with an advanced solid tumor such as melanoma, head and neck, liver or kidney cancer.

This clone appeared a single time. The V call is TRBV7-2, the J call TRBJ2-3, with D uncertain. The V gene's germline CDR1 is SGHTA and CDR2 FQGNSA. V dropped 1 base and J dropped 3 bases, with 14 bases sitting between them. The CDR3 is made up of 16 amino acids. The CDR3 bases are TGTGCCAGCAGCTTAGGGCCGGCACCCCCAACAGATACGCAGTATTTT. Encoded protein: CASSLGPAPPTDTQYF.

This chain connects TRBV11-1 to TRBJ2-5; D is undetermined. From germline, CDR1 is SGHAT and CDR2 FQDESV (reference sequence). The CDR3 sequence is 14 residues long. The ends were cut back, 3 bases at V and 1 base at J, with 9 bases in the middle. The CDR3 bases are TGTGCCAGCAGCTTTGGCTCCGGCCAAGAGACCCAGTACTTC. Translated: CASSFGSGQETQYF. Full variable domain (missing parts from reference TRBV11-1 and TRBJ2-5): EAEVAQSPRYKITEKSQAVAFWCDPISGHATLYWYRQILGQGPELLVQFQDESVVDDSQLPKDRFSAERLKGVDSTLKIQPAELGDSAMYLCASSFGSGQETQYFGPGTRLLVL.

The chain carries TRBV5-4 and TRBJ1-6; possible D gene TRBD1, 5 bases. The CDR3 has 15 amino acids. Trimming removed 1 base from V and 9 bases from J, with 14 bases in between. Germline CDR1 SGHNT, CDR2 YYREEE (reference sequence). CDR3 sequence reads: CASSLYQGLGSPLHF. The CDR3 DNA reads as TGTGCCAGCAGCTTGTACCAGGGTTTGGGTTCACCCCTCCACTTT.

In this sample, this clone turned up once. The chain combines TRBV7-2 with TRBJ2-7, with a tentative D call TRBD1 (8 bases). V lost 8 bases to trimming and J lost 5 bases, with 22 bases between them. The CDR3 runs to 15 residues. The germline gives CDR1 SGHTA, CDR2 FQGNSA. CDR3: CASRGEAGGKDEQYF. The CDR3 nucleotides are TGTGCCAGCCGGGGGGAAGCAGGGGGCAAAGACGAGCAGTACTTC.

The chain has TRBV7-2 and TRBJ2-7, with 8 bases identical to TRBD1. Trimming took 5 bases from V and 3 from J; bases not matched to a gene: 9. Per the germline V gene, CDR1 is SGHTA and CDR2 is FQGNSA. The length of the CDR3 is 15 residues. CDR3 sequence reads: CASSQMDRANYEQYF. DNA of the CDR3: TGTGCCAGCAGCCAAATGGACAGGGCGAACTACGAGCAGTACTTC.

This chain uses TRBV7-2 with TRBJ2-7, with D unresolved. The germline gives CDR1 SGHTA, CDR2 FQGNSA. Trimming took off 3 bases at V and 5 bases at J, with 11 bases between the two ends. The CDR3 is 13 amino acids. The DNA of the CDR3 is TGTGCCAGCAGCTTTAACCGCGGCGACGAGCAGTACTTC. Translated, it gives CASSFNRGDEQYF.

V gene TRBV27 combines with J gene TRBJ2-7; a weak D match, TRBD2 (5 bases). This CDR3 spans 16 amino acids. Germline loops: CDR1 MNHEY, CDR2 SMNVEV (reference sequence). Trimming took off 5 bases at V and 4 bases at J, with 21 bases between the two ends. This CDR3 is CASSPGIRMGKYEQYF. The DNA for the CDR3 is TGTGCCAGCAGTCCGGGGATAAGAATGGGAAAATACGAGCAGTACTTC.

The gene calls are TRBV7-9 and TRBJ1-1, with D possibly matching TRBD1 (5 bases). CDR3 length: 13 amino acids. Trimming stripped 1 base from V and 8 bases from J, with 11 bases between. Germline CDR1 is SEHNR and CDR2 is FQNEAQ (reference sequence). CDR3 coding DNA: TGTGCCAGCAGCTTAGAGGGTGGGGACGAAGCTTTCTTT. This encodes CASSLEGGDEAFF.

The CDR3 nucleotides read TGCAGCGCTACGGGACCCTGGGAGACCCAGTACTTC. Protein: CSATGPWETQYF. J is TRBJ2-5 and V is TRBV29-1; D tentatively fits TRBD1 or TRBD2 (5 bases each). Germline V lookup: CDR1 SQVTM, CDR2 ANQGSEA. This CDR3 has 12 amino acids. The V end lost 7 bases, the J end lost 5 bases, and 14 bases lay between the germline ends.

V usage is TRBV18 and J usage is TRBJ2-2, with D perhaps matching TRBD1 (6 bases). V lost 4 bases to trimming and J lost 6 bases, with 9 bases between them. The CDR3 loop spans 13 amino acids. The germline V gene has CDR1 KGHSH and CDR2 LQKENI. The CDR3 DNA sequence: TGTGCCAGCTCACAAACAGGGTCCGGGGAGCTGTTTTTT. Translating it yields CASSQTGSGELFF.

This chain uses TRBV6-1 with TRBJ2-5; 7 nucleotides line up with TRBD1. Germline trimming cut 6 bases from V and 2 bases from J; bases unmatched to any gene: 9. From germline, CDR1 is MNHNS and CDR2 SASEGT. The CDR3 length is 15 residues. CDR3 DNA sequence: TGTGCCAGCAGCTGGGGCCGGACAGGACAAGAGACCCAGTACTTC. Translated: CASSWGRTGQETQYF.

In the case of this clone: Other DNA sequences in this sample translate to the same CDR3. This chain links TRBV28 with TRBJ1-2, with D unclear. The V gene lost 11 bases and the J gene lost 8 bases, with 6 bases spanning the gap. CDR1 and CDR2 from the germline V gene are MDHEN and SYDVKM. The CDR3 totals 8 residues. CDR3 sequence reads: CAVQGYTF. Written as DNA, the CDR3 is TGTGCCGTCCAAGGCTACACCTTC.

The chain joins TRBV4-1 to TRBJ2-5; D is unresolved. Germline loops: CDR1 MGHRA, CDR2 YSYEKL. The V end was cut by 3 bases, the J end by 4 bases, with 18 bases between. This CDR3 has 16 amino acids. CDR3 region: CASSHRLETFGETQYF. CDR3 nucleotide sequence: TGCGCCAGCAGCCACCGCTTGGAGACTTTCGGAGAGACCCAGTACTTC.

This chain joins TRBV7-6 and TRBJ1-5; D is uncertain. CDR1 and CDR2 from the germline V gene are SGHVS and FNYEAQ. V dropped 0 bases and J dropped 5 bases, with 5 bases sitting between them. There are 13 residues in the CDR3. The DNA of the CDR3 is TGTGCCAGCAGCTTAGCGTGGGATCAGCCCCAGCATTTT. It codes for CASSLAWDQPQHF.

CDR3 bases: TGTGCCAGCAGTTTAGCCGGGCTTAGCACTGAAGCTTTCTTT. Residues: CASSLAGLSTEAFF. This rearrangement joins TRBV28 to TRBJ1-1; D is uncertain. The CDR3 is 14 residues long. V was cut by 2 bases and J by 4 bases, with 11 bases left in between. Germline CDR1 MDHEN, CDR2 SYDVKM.

The rearrangement uses TRBV6-1 and TRBJ1-5, with D unresolved. V lost 0 bases and J 6 bases, leaving 6 bases between the germline ends. The CDR3 covers 13 residues. Germline V gives CDR1 MNHNS, CDR2 SASEGT. The CDR3 loop reads CASSEATRQPQHF. CDR3 coding DNA: TGTGCCAGCAGTGAAGCGACCCGTCAGCCCCAGCATTTT.

V usage is TRBV27 and J usage is TRBJ2-1, with 8 bases identical to TRBD2. The CDR3 contains 16 residues. Germline-derived CDR1 and CDR2 are MNHEY and SMNVEV (reference sequence). The V gene end was trimmed by 10 bases and the J gene end by 2 bases; junction bases not matched to a gene: 13. DNA of the CDR3: TGTGCCACCACGACCTTCATGCGGGGGGCCTACAATGAGCAGTTCTTC. Translated, it gives CATTTFMRGAYNEQFF.

The chain uses TRBV27 and TRBJ1-3; D might be TRBD1 (6 bases). V was pared by 6 bases and J by 0 bases, with 12 bases between. The germline gives CDR1 MNHEY, CDR2 SMNVEV (reference sequence). The CDR3 consists of 15 residues. CDR3: CASSPDRHSGNTIYF. CDR3 in DNA: TGTGCCAGCAGCCCTGACAGGCACTCTGGAAACACCATATATTTT.

V is TRBV7-8 and J is TRBJ1-5; D gene uncertain. The germline CDR1 and CDR2 sequences are SGHVS and FQNEAQ. Between the trimmed V and J ends, which lost 3 bases and 3 bases, there was a span of 6 bases. This CDR3 contains 13 residues. The CDR3: CASSFKDNQPQHF. The CDR3 nucleotides are TGTGCCAGCAGCTTTAAAGACAATCAGCCCCAGCATTTT.

This rearrangement joins TRBV10-2 to TRBJ2-7, with TRBD2 as a possible D gene (6 bases). The CDR3 totals 13 residues. V lost 6 bases and J 5 bases, leaving 14 bases between the germline ends. The germline V gene encodes CDR1 WSHSY and CDR2 SAAADI. The CDR3 nucleotides are TGCGCCAGCAGGGATTGGAGGGGAGACGAGCAGTACTTC. Translating gives CASRDWRGDEQYF.

The genes are TRBV2 and TRBJ1-5; D perhaps matches TRBD1 (6 bases). The CDR3 sequence is 14 residues long. The germline CDR1 and CDR2 sequences are SNHLY and FYNNEI. Trimming took 5 bases from V and 6 from J, leaving 14 bases between them. The CDR3 nucleotides read TGTGCCAGCAGTAAGGACAGTATCGGTCAGCCCCAGCATTTT. Its translation: CASSKDSIGQPQHF.

The chain couples TRBV7-6 to TRBJ1-4; D gene unclear. Looked up from germline, CDR1 is SGHVS and CDR2 is FNYEAQ. V gave up 5 bases and J gave up 5 bases, with 12 bases separating them. This CDR3 is built from 14 residues. CDR3 in amino acids: CASSRFGGNEKLFF. The CDR3, as DNA: TGTGCCAGCAGCCGATTTGGTGGGAATGAAAAACTGTTTTTT.

The chain uses TRBV7-6 and TRBJ1-1; tentative D call: TRBD1 (6 bases). Germline V gene data show CDR1 as SGHVS and CDR2 as FNYEAQ. The CDR3 consists of 15 residues. The germline V and J ends were trimmed by 6 bases and 2 bases, with 16 bases remaining between them. CDR3 in amino acids: CASSFRGRRNTEAFF. The CDR3 DNA sequence: TGTGCCAGCAGTTTCAGGGGCCGCCGAAACACTGAAGCTTTCTTT.

The chain employs TRBV4-2 and TRBJ2-3; 12 positions agree with TRBD2. This CDR3 has 20 amino acids. Germline CDR1 reads LGHNA; CDR2 reads YNFKEQ. V lost 0 bases to trimming and J lost 1 base; unmatched junction nucleotides: 11. CDR3 DNA sequence: TGTGCCAGCAGCCAAGATCATGGGCTAGCGGGGGGGCCGGGCACAGATACGCAGTATTTT. It yields the protein CASSQDHGLAGGPGTDTQYF.

J is TRBJ2-5 and V is TRBV15; 9 positions match TRBD1. The CDR3 spans 15 residues. With 3 bases clipped from V and 7 bases from J, the junction kept 9 bases outside the gene matches. The germline V gene encodes CDR1 LNHNV and CDR2 YYDKDF (reference sequence). This CDR3 reads CATSSRTGEVGTQYF. The DNA for the CDR3 is TGTGCCACCAGCAGCAGGACAGGGGAGGTGGGGACCCAGTACTTC.

This chain links TRBV6-5 with TRBJ2-5; D is unclear. This CDR3 comprises 13 residues. Germline loops: CDR1 MNHEY, CDR2 SVGAGI. Trimming stripped 8 bases from V and 1 base from J, with 11 bases between. The CDR3 loop is CASSRPTQETQYF. DNA of the CDR3: TGTGCCAGCTCGAGACCAACCCAAGAGACCCAGTACTTC.